The 6 T cell receptor beta chains in this list originate from one sample, sequenced in a study of shared clonotypes between healthy human individuals. Some clones are missing from TCRdb's copy, which holds only in-frame ones; the method was immunoSEQ multiplex PCR. The table includes some 1 million clones, approximately 70% detected once. Sequences were obtained from memory CD4+ T cells sorted from blood. Subset meaning: CD45RA-negative fraction. These receptors were obtained from a man between 18 and 29 years old in good health.

This chain joins TRBV2 and TRBJ1-5; D unresolved. Germline CDR1 reads SNHLY; CDR2 reads FYNNEI. The CDR3 has 12 amino acids. The V end was cut by 5 bases, the J end by 3 bases, with 5 bases between. DNA for the CDR3: TGTGCCAGCAGTCCAGACAATCAGCCCCAGCATTTT. This translates into CASSPDNQPQHF.

CDR3: CAISGSPAANTGELFF. DNA for the CDR3: TGTGCCATCAGCGGGAGCCCCGCGGCGAACACCGGGGAGCTGTTTTTT. The chain is built from TRBV10-3 and TRBJ2-2; D is possibly TRBD2 (6 bases). V was clipped by 6 bases and J by 0 bases, with 14 bases between them. Germline V gives CDR1 ENHRY, CDR2 SYGVKD. The CDR3 is 16 amino acids.

V usage is TRBV2 and J usage is TRBJ2-2, with D maybe TRBD1 (6 bases). CDR1 is SNHLY and CDR2 is FYNNEI in the germline V gene. V was trimmed by 4 bases and J by 7 bases, leaving 13 bases between them. The CDR3 has 14 residues. The CDR3 DNA reads TGTGCCAGCAGTGGTCCAGGGGCGGTCGGGGAGCTGTTTTTT. Translated, it gives CASSGPGAVGELFF.

The chain recombines TRBV6-5 with TRBJ1-4, with D perhaps matching TRBD1 (6 bases). With 6 bases removed from V and 10 bases from J, the gap between germline ends came to 15 bases. CDR1 is MNHEY, CDR2 SVGAGI, per germline. This CDR3 contains 13 residues. The CDR3, as DNA: TGTGCCAGCAGCGGAAGGGGGGCGGGAAAACTGTTTTTT. Residues: CASSGRGAGKLFF.

The chain uses TRBV29-1 and TRBJ1-5; 11 nucleotides align to TRBD1. The CDR3 is 13 residues long. Germline V lookup: CDR1 SQVTM, CDR2 ANQGSEA. The J segment lost 6 bases and the V segment lost 7 bases, leaving 5 bases of the junction unmatched. Here the CDR3 reads CSAVGTGGQPQHF. CDR3 nucleotides: TGCAGCGCGGTAGGGACAGGGGGTCAGCCCCAGCATTTT.

This rearrangement joins TRBV6-6 to TRBJ2-2, with D possibly matching TRBD1 (6 bases). Germline CDR1 and CDR2: MNHNY and SVGAGI (reference sequence). The CDR3 extends over 15 amino acids. The V and J ends lost 4 bases and 1 base respectively, with 10 bases between them. The DNA for the CDR3 is TGTGCCAGCAGTTTTGGCAGGGGGAACACCGGGGAGCTGTTTTTT. Its protein product is CASSFGRGNTGELFF.